One T cell receptor beta chain is described in this entry. Its antigen is not identified. Sequencing used immunoSEQ multiplex PCR; TCRdb keeps in-frame clones, though not all of them. The sample includes tens of thousands of clones, roughly nine tenths of them seen just once. These data originate in a study of T cell responses to AZD1222 COVID-19 vaccine. CDR3 length: 14 amino acids. The ends were cut back, 3 bases at V and 4 bases at J, with 10 bases in the middle. CDR1 MDHEN and CDR2 SYDVKM come from the germline V gene. Second-dose intervals of approximately 4 or approximately 12 weeks were pooled. Whole-study results and caveats: Seropositive AZD1222 recipients at baseline numbered only 5 or 6. Vaccine-associated CD4 TCRs spanned spike, dominant at 160-218 and 743-854. The breadth and depth of Spike-specific TCRs increased once two AZD1222 doses had been given.

The sequence came from an adult who received the AZD1222 COVID-19 vaccine. This material consisted of peripheral blood, taken 28 days after the second AZD1222 dose. This rearrangement joins TRBV28 to TRBJ1-5; no definite D call. CDR3 nucleotides: TGTGCCAGCAGTTTTCCGAGAGGTAATCAGCCCCAGCATTTT. Residues: CASSFPRGNQPQHF.